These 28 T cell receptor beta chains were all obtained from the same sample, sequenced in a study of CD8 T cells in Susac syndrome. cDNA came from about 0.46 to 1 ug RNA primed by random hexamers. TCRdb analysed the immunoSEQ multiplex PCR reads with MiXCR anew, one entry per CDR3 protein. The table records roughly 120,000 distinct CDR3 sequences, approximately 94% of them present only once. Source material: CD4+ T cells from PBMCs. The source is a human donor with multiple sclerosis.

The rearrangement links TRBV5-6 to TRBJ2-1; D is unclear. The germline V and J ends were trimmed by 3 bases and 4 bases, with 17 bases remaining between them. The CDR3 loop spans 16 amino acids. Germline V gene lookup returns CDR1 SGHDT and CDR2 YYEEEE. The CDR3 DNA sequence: TGTGCCAGCAGCTCGATCATGCCAAGAAATTACAATGAGCAGTTCTTC. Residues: CASSSIMPRNYNEQFF.

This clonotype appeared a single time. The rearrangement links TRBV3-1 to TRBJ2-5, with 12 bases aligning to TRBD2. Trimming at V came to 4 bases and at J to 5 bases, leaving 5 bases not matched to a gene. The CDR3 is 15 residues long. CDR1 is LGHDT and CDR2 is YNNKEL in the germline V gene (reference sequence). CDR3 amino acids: CASSPSGGALETQYF. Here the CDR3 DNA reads TGTGCCAGCAGCCCTAGCGGGGGGGCCTTGGAGACCCAGTACTTC.

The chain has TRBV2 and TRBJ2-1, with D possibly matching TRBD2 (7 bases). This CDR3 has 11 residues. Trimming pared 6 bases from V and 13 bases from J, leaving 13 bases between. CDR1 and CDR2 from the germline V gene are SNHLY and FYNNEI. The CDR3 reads CASRGGPKQFF. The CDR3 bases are TGTGCCAGCAGGGGGGGGCCCAAACAGTTCTTC.

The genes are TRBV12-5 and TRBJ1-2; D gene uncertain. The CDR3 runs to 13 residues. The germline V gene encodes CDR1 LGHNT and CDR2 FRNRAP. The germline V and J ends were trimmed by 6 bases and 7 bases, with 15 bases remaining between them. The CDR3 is CASGPGVVGGYTF. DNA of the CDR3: TGTGCTAGTGGGCCCGGGGTCGTTGGTGGCTACACCTTC.

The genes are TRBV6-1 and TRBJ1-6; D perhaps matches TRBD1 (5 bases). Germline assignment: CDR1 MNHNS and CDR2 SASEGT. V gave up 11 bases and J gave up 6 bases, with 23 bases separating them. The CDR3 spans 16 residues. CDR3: CASARRGPEGNSPLHF. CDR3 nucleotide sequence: TGTGCCTCCGCCCGGAGGGGACCGGAGGGTAATTCACCCCTCCACTTT.

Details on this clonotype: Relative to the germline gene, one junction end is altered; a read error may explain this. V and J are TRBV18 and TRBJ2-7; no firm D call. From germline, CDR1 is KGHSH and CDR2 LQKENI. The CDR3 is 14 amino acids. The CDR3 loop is CASSPLSHSNEQYF. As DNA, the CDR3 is TGTGCCAGCTCACCACTGAGCCACTCCAACGAGCAGTACTTC.

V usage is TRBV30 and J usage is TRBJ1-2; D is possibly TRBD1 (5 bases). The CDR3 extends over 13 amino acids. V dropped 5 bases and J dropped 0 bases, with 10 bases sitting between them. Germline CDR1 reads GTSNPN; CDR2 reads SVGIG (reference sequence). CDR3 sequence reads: CAWQGRANYGYTF. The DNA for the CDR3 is TGTGCCTGGCAGGGTAGGGCTAACTATGGCTACACCTTC.

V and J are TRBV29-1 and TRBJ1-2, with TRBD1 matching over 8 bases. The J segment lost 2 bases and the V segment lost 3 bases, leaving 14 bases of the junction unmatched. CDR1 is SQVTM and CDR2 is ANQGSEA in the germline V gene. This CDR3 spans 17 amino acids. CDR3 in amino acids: CSVDWRVAGGPNYGYTF. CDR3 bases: TGCAGCGTTGACTGGCGGGTGGCAGGGGGCCCGAACTATGGCTACACCTTC.

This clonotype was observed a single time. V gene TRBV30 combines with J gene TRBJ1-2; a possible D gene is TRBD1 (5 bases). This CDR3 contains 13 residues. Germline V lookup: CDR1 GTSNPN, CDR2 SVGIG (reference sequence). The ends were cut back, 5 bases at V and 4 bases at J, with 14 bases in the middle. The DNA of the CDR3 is TGTGCCTGGGGCTTGTTCGGGACCTATGGCTACACCTTC. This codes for CAWGLFGTYGYTF.

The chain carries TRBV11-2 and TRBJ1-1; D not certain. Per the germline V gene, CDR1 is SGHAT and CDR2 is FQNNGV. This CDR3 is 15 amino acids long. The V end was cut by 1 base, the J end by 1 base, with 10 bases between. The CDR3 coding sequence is TGTGCCAGCAGCTTAGGCCAAATAAAGAACACTGAAGCTTTCTTT. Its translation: CASSLGQIKNTEAFF.

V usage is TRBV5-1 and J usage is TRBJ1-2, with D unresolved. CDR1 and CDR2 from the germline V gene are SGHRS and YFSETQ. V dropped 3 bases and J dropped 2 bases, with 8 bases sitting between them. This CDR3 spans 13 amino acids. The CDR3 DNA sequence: TGCGCCAGCAGCTGGGGAGACAACTATGGCTACACCTTC. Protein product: CASSWGDNYGYTF. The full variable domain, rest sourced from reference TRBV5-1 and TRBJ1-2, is KAGVTQTPRYLIKTRGQQVTLSCSPISGHRSVSWYQQTPGQGLQFLFEYFSETQRNKGNFPGRFSGRQFSNSRSEMNVSTLELGDSALYLCASSWGDNYGYTFGSGTRLTVV.

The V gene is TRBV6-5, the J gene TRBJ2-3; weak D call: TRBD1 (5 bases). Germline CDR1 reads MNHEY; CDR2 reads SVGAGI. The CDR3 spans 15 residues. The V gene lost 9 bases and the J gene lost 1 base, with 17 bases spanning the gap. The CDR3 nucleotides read TGTGCCAGTCATACCGAAGGGGCCGGCACAGATACGCAGTATTTT. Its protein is CASHTEGAGTDTQYF.

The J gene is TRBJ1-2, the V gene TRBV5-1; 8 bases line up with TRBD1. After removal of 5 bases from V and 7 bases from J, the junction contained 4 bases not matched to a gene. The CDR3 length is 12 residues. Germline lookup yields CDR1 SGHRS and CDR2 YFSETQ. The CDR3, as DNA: TGCGCCAGCAGGACAGGGGCATTTGGCTACACCTTC. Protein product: CASRTGAFGYTF.

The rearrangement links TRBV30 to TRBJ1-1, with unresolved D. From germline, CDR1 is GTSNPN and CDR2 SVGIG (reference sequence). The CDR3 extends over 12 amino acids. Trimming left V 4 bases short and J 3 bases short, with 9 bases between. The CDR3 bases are TGTGCCTGGACGCGGAGGGACACTGAAGCTTTCTTT. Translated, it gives CAWTRRDTEAFF.

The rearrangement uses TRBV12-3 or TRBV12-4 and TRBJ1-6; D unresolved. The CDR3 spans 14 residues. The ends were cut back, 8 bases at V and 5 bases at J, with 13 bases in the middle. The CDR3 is CASGRGGDNSPLHF. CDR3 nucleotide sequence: TGTGCCAGCGGCCGGGGTGGAGATAATTCACCCCTCCACTTT.

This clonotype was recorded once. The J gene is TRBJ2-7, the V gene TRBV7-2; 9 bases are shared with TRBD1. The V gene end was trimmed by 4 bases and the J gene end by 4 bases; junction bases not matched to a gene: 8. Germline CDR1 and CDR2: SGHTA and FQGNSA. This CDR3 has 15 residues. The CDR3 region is CASSSLGQGIYEQYF. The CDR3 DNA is TGTGCCAGCAGCTCGCTGGGACAGGGTATATACGAGCAGTACTTC.

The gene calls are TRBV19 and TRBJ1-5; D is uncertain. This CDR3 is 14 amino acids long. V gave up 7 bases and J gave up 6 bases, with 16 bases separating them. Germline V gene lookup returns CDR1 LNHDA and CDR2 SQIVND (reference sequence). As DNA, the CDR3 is TGTGCCAGTAACACACCGGGGAGAGCTCAGCCCCAGCATTTT. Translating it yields CASNTPGRAQPQHF.

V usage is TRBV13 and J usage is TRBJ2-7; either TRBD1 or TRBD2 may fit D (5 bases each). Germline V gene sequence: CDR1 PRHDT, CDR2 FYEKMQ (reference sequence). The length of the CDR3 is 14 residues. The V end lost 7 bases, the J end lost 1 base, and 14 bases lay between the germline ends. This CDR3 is CASKIRDGSYEQYF. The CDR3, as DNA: TGTGCCAGCAAGATACGGGACGGTTCCTACGAGCAGTACTTC.

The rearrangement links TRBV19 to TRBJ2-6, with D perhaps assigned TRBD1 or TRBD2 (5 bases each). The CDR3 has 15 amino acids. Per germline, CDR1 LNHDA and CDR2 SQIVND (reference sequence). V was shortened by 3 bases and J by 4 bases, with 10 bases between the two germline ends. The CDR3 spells CASSMEGDGANVLTF. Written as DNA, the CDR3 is TGTGCCAGTAGTATGGAAGGGGACGGGGCCAACGTCCTGACTTTC.

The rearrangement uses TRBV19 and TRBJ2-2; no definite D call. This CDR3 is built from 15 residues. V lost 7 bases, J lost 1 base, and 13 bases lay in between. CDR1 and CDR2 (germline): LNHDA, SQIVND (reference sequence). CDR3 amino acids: CASTGETLNTGELFF. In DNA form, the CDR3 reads TGTGCCAGTACTGGAGAGACCCTGAACACCGGGGAGCTGTTTTTT. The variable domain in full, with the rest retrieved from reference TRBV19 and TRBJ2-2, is DGGITQSPKYLFRKEGQNVTLSCEQNLNHDAMYWYRQDPGQGLRLIYYSQIVNDFQKGDIAEGYSVSREKKESFPLTVTSAQKNPTAFYLCASTGETLNTGELFFGEGSRLTVL.

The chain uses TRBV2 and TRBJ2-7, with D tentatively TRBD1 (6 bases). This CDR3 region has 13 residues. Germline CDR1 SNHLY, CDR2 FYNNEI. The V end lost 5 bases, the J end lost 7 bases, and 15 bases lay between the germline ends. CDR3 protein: CASSPQGTGEQYF. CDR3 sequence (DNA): TGTGCCAGCAGTCCTCAGGGGACGGGGGAGCAGTACTTC.

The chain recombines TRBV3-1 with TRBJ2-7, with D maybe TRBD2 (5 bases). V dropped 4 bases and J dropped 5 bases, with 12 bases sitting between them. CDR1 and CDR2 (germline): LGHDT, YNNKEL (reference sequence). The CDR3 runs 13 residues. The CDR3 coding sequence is TGTGCCAGCAGCCGGTTTAGCGCCAACGAGCAGTACTTC. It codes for CASSRFSANEQYF.

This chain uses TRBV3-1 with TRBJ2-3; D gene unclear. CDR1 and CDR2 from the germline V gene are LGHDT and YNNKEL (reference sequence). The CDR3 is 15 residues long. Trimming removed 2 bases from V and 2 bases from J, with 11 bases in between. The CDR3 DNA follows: TGTGCCAGCAGCCAAAATGCGAAAAACACAGATACGCAGTATTTT. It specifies CASSQNAKNTDTQYF.

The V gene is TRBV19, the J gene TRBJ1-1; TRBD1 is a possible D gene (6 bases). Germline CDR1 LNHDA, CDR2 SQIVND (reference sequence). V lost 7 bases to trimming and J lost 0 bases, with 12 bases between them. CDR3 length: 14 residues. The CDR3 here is CASIATGMNTEAFF. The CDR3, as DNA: TGTGCCAGTATCGCAACAGGGATGAACACTGAAGCTTTCTTT.

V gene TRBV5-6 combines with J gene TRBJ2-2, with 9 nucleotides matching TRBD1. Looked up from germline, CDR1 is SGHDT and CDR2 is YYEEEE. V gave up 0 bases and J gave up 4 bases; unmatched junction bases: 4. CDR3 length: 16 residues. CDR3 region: CASSLVGQGTTGELFF. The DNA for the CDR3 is TGTGCCAGCAGCTTGGTTGGACAGGGGACCACCGGGGAGCTGTTTTTT.

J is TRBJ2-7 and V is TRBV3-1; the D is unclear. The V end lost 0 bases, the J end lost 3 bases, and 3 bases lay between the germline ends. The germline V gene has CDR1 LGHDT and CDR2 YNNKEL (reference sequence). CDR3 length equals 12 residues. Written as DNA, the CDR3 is TGTGCCAGCAGCCAAGATCTCTACGAGCAGTACTTC. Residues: CASSQDLYEQYF.

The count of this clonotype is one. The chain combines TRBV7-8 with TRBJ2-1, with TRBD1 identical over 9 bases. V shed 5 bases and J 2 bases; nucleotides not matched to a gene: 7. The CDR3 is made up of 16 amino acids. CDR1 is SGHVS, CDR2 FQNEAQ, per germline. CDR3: CASSLRRTGAYNEQFF. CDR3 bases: TGTGCCAGCAGCCTCCGCCGGACAGGGGCCTACAATGAGCAGTTCTTC.

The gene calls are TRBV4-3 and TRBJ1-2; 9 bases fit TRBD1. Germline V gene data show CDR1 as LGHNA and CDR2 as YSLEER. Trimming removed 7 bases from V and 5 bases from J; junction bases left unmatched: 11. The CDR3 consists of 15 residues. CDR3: CASTPGMGQGYGYTF. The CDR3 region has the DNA TGCGCCAGCACCCCAGGTATGGGACAGGGATATGGCTACACCTTC.